This TCR beta chain was sequenced during a study of PD-1 blockade in classical Hodgkin lymphoma. Study as a whole: Nivolumab dosing for patients was 3 mg/kg, administered intravenously every 2 weeks. Findings and caveats of the study: There was a significant rise in CD4+ TCR diversity by C4D1, with no such rise for CD8+. Newly diagnosed patients and complete responders had comparable diversity at baseline. Newly diagnosed patients were said to have less baseline TCR diversity than healthy donors did.

Germline CDR1 is SGHKS and CDR2 is YYEKEE (reference sequence). The CDR3 extends over 13 amino acids. The junction had 0 bases not matched to a gene; V was cut back by 2 bases and J by 4 bases. Every single patient, without exception, relapsed after autologous stem cell transplantation, and brentuximab vedotin exposure varied. The protocol was immunoSEQ multiplex PCR, while the TCRdb copy is restricted to in-frame clones and leaves out a portion. The data contain more than 90,000 clones, roughly 89% of them singletons. This clone appeared a single time. Its antigen is undetermined. The TCR was taken from a human donor with classical Hodgkin lymphoma. The chain is built from TRBV5-5 and TRBJ2-1, with 7 positions matching TRBD1. The sequencing here drew on peripheral blood mononuclear cells (PBMCs), taken before the second cycle of nivolumab. The chain's CDR3 is CASSLQGYNEQFF. The DNA of the CDR3 is TGTGCCAGCAGCTTACAGGGGTACAATGAGCAGTTCTTC. Using reference TRBV5-5 and TRBJ2-1 for the parts outside the CDR3, the full variable domain is DAGVTQSPTHLIKTRGQQVTLRCSPISGHKSVSWYQQVLGQGPQFIFQYYEKEERGRGNFPDRFSARQFPNYSSELNVNALLLGDSALYLCASSLQGYNEQFFGPGTRLTVL.